The 24 T cell receptor beta chains presented below share a single source sample, sequenced in a study of control samples from healthy donors and cancer patients. Libraries were prepared by immunoSEQ multiplex PCR; TCRdb keeps only in-frame clonotypes and omits some of them. The table shows roughly 220,000 clones, with around 94% occurring only once. The sample consisted of blood. The receptors shown here come from a man aged 50 or older in good health.

V is TRBV10-3 and J is TRBJ1-1; the D is unclear. This CDR3 region has 13 residues. Germline V gene data show CDR1 as ENHRY and CDR2 as SYGVKD. Trimming removed 4 bases from V and 4 bases from J, with 10 bases in between. CDR3 bases: TGTGCCATCAGTGTTTCGGGGAGCACTGAAGCTTTCTTT. Translation: CAISVSGSTEAFF.

The V and J genes are TRBV5-4 and TRBJ1-1, with 9 bases fitting TRBD1. CDR1 SGHNT and CDR2 YYREEE come from the germline V gene (reference sequence). The V and J ends lost 0 bases and 3 bases, in that order; junction bases with no gene match: 6. The CDR3 spans 16 residues. In DNA, the CDR3 is TGTGCCAGCAGCTTGGCCAAAACAGGGGGCTACACTGAAGCTTTCTTT. As protein: CASSLAKTGGYTEAFF.

The CDR3 loop is CASSTPGTVRETQYF. The CDR3 DNA sequence: TGTGCCAGTAGTACCCCAGGGACTGTCCGGGAGACCCAGTACTTC. This rearrangement joins TRBV19 to TRBJ2-5; D is perhaps TRBD2 (6 bases). V gave up 4 bases and J gave up 5 bases, with 17 bases separating them. The CDR3 runs to 15 residues. Per the germline V gene, CDR1 is LNHDA and CDR2 is SQIVND (reference sequence).

This chain connects TRBV19 to TRBJ2-5; 9 nucleotides line up with TRBD2. The CDR3 extends over 14 amino acids. After removal of 2 bases from V and 5 bases from J, the junction contained 3 bases not matched to a gene. The germline V gene encodes CDR1 LNHDA and CDR2 SQIVND (reference sequence). The CDR3 is CASSIRSGGETQYF. The CDR3 nucleotides are TGTGCCAGTAGTATAAGGAGCGGGGGGGAGACCCAGTACTTC.

This chain links TRBV7-2 with TRBJ1-2; D remains unclear. This CDR3 has 11 amino acids. V lost 5 bases and J lost 7, with 8 bases in between. Germline V CDR1 and CDR2: SGHTA, FQGNSA. The CDR3 spells CASSPGSGYTF. CDR3 coding DNA: TGTGCCAGCAGCCCTGGCAGTGGCTACACCTTC. The full variable domain, completed using reference TRBV7-2 and TRBJ1-2, is GAGVSQSPSNKVTEKGKDVELRCDPISGHTALYWYRQSLGQGLEFLIYFQGNSAPDKSGLPSDRFSAERTGGSVSTLTIQRTQQEDSAVYLCASSPGSGYTFGSGTRLTVV.

This clone showed up just once. The gene calls are TRBV7-2 and TRBJ1-1; D gene unclear. The CDR3 covers 13 residues. Per the germline V gene, CDR1 is SGHTA and CDR2 is FQGNSA. The V end lost 4 bases, the J end lost 1 base, and 7 bases lay between the germline ends. The DNA for the CDR3 is TGTGCCAGCAGCTCCGGACGGAACACTGAAGCTTTCTTT. Translation: CASSSGRNTEAFF.

This chain connects TRBV3-1 (or the pseudogene TRBV3-2) to TRBJ1-2; no definite D call. The V end was cut by 3 bases, the J end by 6 bases, with 11 bases between. Germline V gene data show CDR1 as LGHDT and CDR2 as YNNKEL (reference sequence). This CDR3 spans 13 amino acids. The CDR3 nucleotides read TGTGCCAGCAGCCACGAGAAGGCAAATGGCTACACCTTC. It yields the protein CASSHEKANGYTF.

V gene TRBV2 combines with J gene TRBJ1-5, with unresolved D. The CDR3 runs 11 residues. Trimming took off 8 bases at V and 11 bases at J, with 13 bases between the two ends. The germline V gene has CDR1 SNHLY and CDR2 FYNNEI. The DNA of the CDR3 is TGTGCCAGCGGTGGGGTAACGACCCAGCATTTT. Translation: CASGGVTTQHF.

The chain links TRBV5-3 to TRBJ2-7; possible D gene TRBD2, 6 bases. TRBV5-3 falls under the ORF class, with uncertain function. The V gene lost 4 bases and the J gene lost 3 bases, with 11 bases spanning the gap. This CDR3 spans 13 amino acids. DNA of the CDR3: TGTGCCAGAAGCCGCGGGATGAGCTACGAGCAGTACTTC. Its protein is CARSRGMSYEQYF.

This clone was picked up one time. The chain carries TRBV29-1 and TRBJ1-1; D gene ambiguous. Germline lookup yields CDR1 SQVTM and CDR2 ANQGSEA. This CDR3 is 10 amino acids long. Written as DNA, the CDR3 is TGCGCGGTCGCCAACACTGAAGCTTTCTTT. It specifies CAVANTEAFF.

The CDR3 DNA sequence: TGCGCCAGCAGCTTTTTACAGGGTTCCACTGAAGCTTTCTTT. This translates into CASSFLQGSTEAFF. The gene calls are TRBV5-1 and TRBJ1-1; a weak D match, TRBD1 (6 bases). The V end lost 2 bases, the J end lost 4 bases, and 12 bases lay between the germline ends. Germline CDR1 is SGHRS and CDR2 is YFSETQ. The CDR3 runs to 14 residues.

The chain employs TRBV19 and TRBJ1-5, with TRBD1 matching over 10 bases. The CDR3 covers 17 residues. J lost 5 bases, V lost 6 bases, and 13 bases had no gene match. From germline, CDR1 is LNHDA and CDR2 SQIVND (reference sequence). CDR3 sequence reads: CASRGTGAQGSYQPQHF. CDR3 nucleotides: TGTGCCAGTAGGGGGACAGGGGCCCAGGGCAGTTATCAGCCCCAGCATTTT.

The V call is TRBV5-1, the J call TRBJ1-3; D may be TRBD1 (5 bases). The CDR3 is made up of 16 amino acids. Trimming stripped 4 bases from V and 2 bases from J, with 16 bases between. Germline V CDR1 and CDR2: SGHRS, YFSETQ. CDR3 in DNA: TGCGCCAGCAGCCAAGGGGACCTTTTCGCTGGAAACACCATATATTTT. Translating it yields CASSQGDLFAGNTIYF.

The V and J genes are TRBV18 and TRBJ1-2; 7 bases line up with TRBD1. The J segment lost 4 bases and the V segment lost 3 bases, leaving 5 bases of the junction unmatched. Germline loops: CDR1 KGHSH, CDR2 LQKENI. This CDR3 region has 14 residues. CDR3 sequence reads: CASSPGQLTYGYTF. The CDR3, as DNA: TGTGCCAGCTCACCGGGACAGCTAACCTATGGCTACACCTTC.

This clone appeared a single time. The CDR3 protein is CASSSSGGSSYEQYF. The DNA of the CDR3 is TGTGCCAGCAGCTCCAGCGGGGGGTCCTCCTACGAGCAGTACTTC. The V call is TRBV6-5, the J call TRBJ2-7; 9 positions agree with TRBD2. V shed 6 bases, J shed 0 bases, and the junction held 6 bases outside the gene matches. CDR1 MNHEY and CDR2 SVGAGI come from the germline V gene. The length of the CDR3 is 15 residues.

The rearrangement links TRBV5-4 to TRBJ2-3, with 8 positions matching TRBD2. The V and J ends lost 3 bases and 6 bases, in that order; junction bases with no gene match: 15. Germline V gene data show CDR1 as SGHNT and CDR2 as YYREEE (reference sequence). This CDR3 is 17 amino acids long. This chain's CDR3 is CASSSPLGSGVEDTQYF. The CDR3 DNA reads as TGTGCCAGCAGCTCTCCTCTGGGTAGCGGGGTGGAGGATACGCAGTATTTT. The whole variable domain, remainder taken from reference TRBV5-4 and TRBJ2-3, is ETGVTQSPTHLIKTRGQQVTLRCSSQSGHNTVSWYQQALGQGPQFIFQYYREEENGRGNFPPRFSGLQFPNYSSELNVNALELDDSALYLCASSSPLGSGVEDTQYFGPGTRLTVL.

This clone came up once. The chain employs TRBV11-2 and TRBJ1-1, with TRBD1 as a possible D gene (5 bases). The CDR3 spans 12 residues. Germline V lookup: CDR1 SGHAT, CDR2 FQNNGV. The V and J ends lost 5 bases and 5 bases respectively, with 9 bases between them. CDR3 DNA: TGTGCCAGCAGCGATCGGGGGACTGAAGCTTTCTTT. Its protein product is CASSDRGTEAFF.

The chain links TRBV29-1 to TRBJ1-4, with D unclear. This CDR3 spans 14 amino acids. Trimming removed 4 bases at V and 0 bases at J, with 9 bases between. Per germline, CDR1 SQVTM and CDR2 ANQGSEA. Here the CDR3 DNA reads TGCAGCGTTGGGGAGGAACCAACTAATGAAAAACTGTTTTTT. Translated, it gives CSVGEEPTNEKLFF.

V is TRBV7-2 and J is TRBJ2-3, with 8 positions matching TRBD1. CDR1 and CDR2 from the germline V gene are SGHTA and FQGNSA. The CDR3 is made up of 14 amino acids. J was trimmed by 6 bases and V by 5 bases; bases with no gene match: 7. The chain's CDR3 is CASSPGQGRDTQYF. The CDR3 DNA follows: TGTGCCAGCAGCCCCGGACAGGGAAGGGATACGCAGTATTTT.

CDR3 nucleotides: TGTGCCAGCAGCTTTGAGGGGGGCAAGACCTACAATGAGCAGTTCTTC. Encoded protein: CASSFEGGKTYNEQFF. The gene calls are TRBV11-3 and TRBJ2-1; D is possibly TRBD1 or TRBD2 (6 bases each). This CDR3 is 16 amino acids long. V lost 3 bases to trimming and J lost 2 bases, with 14 bases between them. Germline CDR1 reads SGHNT; CDR2 reads YENEEA.

The table lists this clone with a count of one. This chain joins TRBV4-1 and TRBJ2-5, with a weak D call TRBD2 (6 bases). Trimming took off 3 bases at V and 3 bases at J, with 20 bases between the two ends. Germline-derived CDR1 and CDR2 are MGHRA and YSYEKL. The CDR3 extends over 17 amino acids. CDR3 in amino acids: CASSQDPGIRGKETQYF. The CDR3 DNA reads TGCGCCAGCAGCCAGGACCCGGGGATTCGCGGGAAAGAGACCCAGTACTTC.

This chain links TRBV2 with TRBJ2-5; TRBD1 matches at 7 bases. This CDR3 has 15 amino acids. Losses at the gene ends were 4 bases for V and 0 bases for J; bases not matched to a gene: 5. The V gene's germline CDR1 is SNHLY and CDR2 FYNNEI. The CDR3 region has the DNA TGTGCCAGCAGTGCGGGCAGGGGGTACCAAGAGACCCAGTACTTC. Amino acid sequence: CASSAGRGYQETQYF.

J is TRBJ2-2 and V is TRBV6-5; TRBD1 agrees at 7 bases. The V gene's germline CDR1 is MNHEY and CDR2 SVGAGI. J lost 6 bases, V lost 6 bases, and 4 bases had no gene match. The CDR3 has 13 amino acids. This chain's CDR3 is CASRPTGPGELFF. CDR3 coding DNA: TGTGCCAGCAGACCGACAGGGCCCGGGGAGCTGTTTTTT.

The V gene is TRBV6-2 or TRBV6-3, the J gene TRBJ2-1, with D unclear. V was shortened by 1 base and J by 6 bases, with 7 bases between the two germline ends. The germline gives CDR1 MNHEY, CDR2 SVGEGT. CDR3 size: 13 residues. The CDR3 sequence: CASSYLASNEQFF. Here the CDR3 DNA reads TGTGCCAGCAGTTACTTGGCCTCCAATGAGCAGTTCTTC.